The 23 T cell receptor beta chains given below trace back to one sample, sequenced in a study of regulatory T cells in long-lasting Graves disease. TCR beta libraries were built with iRepertoire HTBI primers and Arm-PCR of CDR3 regions. Each CDR3 protein is one row after TCRdb ran MiXCR on the multiplex PCR reads. Found here are approximately 690,000 distinct CDR3 sequences, around 30% of them singletons; the top ten hold about two fifths. The sample's time point: persistent/refractory GD, antithyroid drugs over 5 years with positive TRAb. Following extraction of RNA from PBMCs, that RNA was used to make the TCR library. The source was peripheral blood mononuclear cells (PBMCs), collected when the disease was refractory, from a patient treated with antithyroid drugs. These TCRs come from a female donor with Graves disease.

This clonotype was observed a few times. This chain connects TRBV7-9 to TRBJ1-2; weak D call: TRBD1 (5 bases). Between the trimmed V and J ends, which lost 5 bases and 5 bases, there was a span of 15 bases. Germline assignment: CDR1 SEHNR and CDR2 FQNEAQ (reference sequence). CDR3 length equals 14 residues. The CDR3 bases are TGTGCCAGCAGCCCAGGCCAGACAGTTTATGGCTACACCTTC. Translation gives CASSPGQTVYGYTF.

The chain is built from TRBV15 and TRBJ2-5; D possibly corresponds to TRBD2 (5 bases). Germline CDR1 reads LNHNV; CDR2 reads YYDKDF (reference sequence). The CDR3 has 13 amino acids. Trimming took 5 bases from V and 7 from J, leaving 14 bases between them. This chain's CDR3 is CATSLSSGGTQYF. The CDR3 region has the DNA TGTGCCACCAGCCTGAGTAGTGGAGGGACCCAGTACTTC. The complete variable domain, with remaining parts taken from reference TRBV15 and TRBJ2-5, reads DAMVIQNPRYQVTQFGKPVTLSCSQTLNHNVMYWYQQKSSQAPKLLFHYYDKDFNNEADTPDNFQSRRPNTSFCFLDIRSPGLGDTAMYLCATSLSSGGTQYFGPGTRLLVL.

This clonotype was detected many times. The V and J genes are TRBV12-3 or TRBV12-4 and TRBJ2-7; D is undetermined. V gave up 5 bases and J gave up 3 bases, with 11 bases separating them. The CDR3 is 13 amino acids. CDR3 residues: CASSPTTGYEQYF. The DNA of the CDR3 is TGTGCCAGCAGTCCCACCACGGGCTACGAGCAGTACTTC.

In this sample, this clonotype turned up once. The chain joins TRBV7-9 to TRBJ1-4; unclear D gene. Deletions cut 1 base from V and 3 bases from J, with 6 bases between. There are 14 residues in the CDR3. Germline V gives CDR1 SEHNR, CDR2 FQNEAQ (reference sequence). The CDR3 DNA reads TGTGCCAGCAGCTTAGGATTGGCTAATGAAAAACTGTTTTTT. It yields the protein CASSLGLANEKLFF.

This clonotype was counted a few times. The chain is built from TRBV12-3 or TRBV12-4 and TRBJ1-5; TRBD1 aligns across 7 bases. V lost 2 bases, J lost 4 bases, and 5 bases stayed unmatched. The CDR3 spans 15 residues. CDR3 nucleotide sequence: TGTGCCAGCAGTTTATGGGCAGGGGGAAATCAGCCCCAGCATTTT. Encoded protein: CASSLWAGGNQPQHF.

The CDR3 DNA reads TGTGCCAGCAGTGCACTCCGAACAGGAGGACACCCTGATACGCAGTATTTT. Amino acids: CASSALRTGGHPDTQYF. The chain has TRBV6-2 or TRBV6-3 and TRBJ2-3; perhaps D is TRBD1 or TRBD2 (5 bases each). This CDR3 has 17 amino acids. Germline V lookup: CDR1 MNHEY, CDR2 SVGEGT. V was pared by 5 bases and J by 6 bases, with 24 bases between.

CDR3 DNA: TGCAGTGCTAGACGGACAGGGCCTGCCCCAGAGACCCAGTACTTC. Amino acids: CSARRTGPAPETQYF. The chain links TRBV20-1 to TRBJ2-5; TRBD1 aligns across 8 bases. Germline V CDR1 and CDR2: DFQATT, SNEGSKA (reference sequence). The ends lost 2 bases at V and 4 bases at J; junction bases unmatched: 9. CDR3 length: 15 residues.

V is TRBV7-3 and J is TRBJ1-2, with D maybe TRBD1 (5 bases). The CDR3 consists of 16 residues. Germline CDR1 is SGHTA and CDR2 is FQGTGA. V lost 0 bases and J lost 6, with 17 bases in between. The CDR3 protein is CASSLTPGLTLDGYTF. CDR3 bases: TGTGCCAGCAGCTTAACCCCGGGACTGACTCTGGATGGCTACACCTTC.

V and J are TRBV29-1 and TRBJ1-1; possibly TRBD1 for D (6 bases). The V end lost 7 bases, the J end lost 1 base, and 10 bases lay between the germline ends. Germline CDR1 reads SQVTM; CDR2 reads ANQGSEA. This CDR3 comprises 12 residues. The chain's CDR3 is CSGTAWNTEAFF. The DNA for the CDR3 is TGCAGCGGGACAGCATGGAACACTGAAGCTTTCTTT.

In its sample, this clonotype was seen many times. The chain combines TRBV12-3 or TRBV12-4 with TRBJ1-1; the D gene is possibly TRBD1 (6 bases). There are 13 residues in the CDR3. V lost 0 bases, J lost 7 bases, and 9 bases lay in between. DNA for the CDR3: TGTGCCAGCAGTTTAGCACAGGGAGGTGAAGCTTTCTTT. The encoded protein is CASSLAQGGEAFF.

Many counts were recorded for this clonotype. The rearrangement uses TRBV6-2 or TRBV6-3 and TRBJ1-1; no clear D gene. Deletions cut 6 bases from V and 0 bases from J, with 14 bases between. The CDR3 runs 15 residues. Germline CDR1 is MNHEY and CDR2 is SVGEGT. CDR3 in amino acids: CASRNGRGLNTEAFF. The CDR3 DNA sequence: TGTGCCAGCAGAAACGGGAGAGGACTGAACACTGAAGCTTTCTTT.

The chain uses TRBV27 and TRBJ2-4; D is possibly TRBD1 (6 bases). Germline values: CDR1 MNHEY, CDR2 SMNVEV (reference sequence). The CDR3 is 13 amino acids. Trimming cost V 6 bases and J 0 bases, with 6 bases left between them. This CDR3 is CASRGQAKNIQYF. The CDR3 DNA sequence: TGTGCCAGCAGGGGACAAGCCAAAAACATTCAGTACTTC.

V gene TRBV27 combines with J gene TRBJ1-6; tentatively, D is TRBD1 (5 bases). Germline V gene lookup returns CDR1 MNHEY and CDR2 SMNVEV (reference sequence). Deletions cut 8 bases from V and 9 bases from J, with 17 bases between. The CDR3 covers 14 residues. The CDR3 DNA reads as TGTGCCAGCGGTGGGGACCCTAGGGCTTCACCCCTCCACTTT. Amino acids: CASGGDPRASPLHF.

This chain links TRBV28 with TRBJ1-2; D possibly corresponds to TRBD1 (6 bases). This CDR3 region has 14 residues. Between the trimmed V and J ends, which lost 3 bases and 4 bases, there was a span of 12 bases. Germline loops: CDR1 MDHEN, CDR2 SYDVKM. The CDR3 region has the DNA TGTGCCAGCAGTTTGATCGACAGGAGCTATGGCTACACCTTC. Translation gives CASSLIDRSYGYTF.

This clonotype was seen a handful of times. The chain links TRBV27 to TRBJ2-6, with D hard to call. Trimming shortened V by 4 bases and J by 0 bases, and 7 bases separated the two germline ends. The CDR3 runs to 15 residues. Germline V gene sequence: CDR1 MNHEY, CDR2 SMNVEV (reference sequence). The CDR3 bases are TGTGCCAGCAGTTCCGAGAGCTCTGGGGCCAACGTCCTGACTTTC. Translation: CASSSESSGANVLTF.

This clonotype occurred many times. The V gene is TRBV7-9, the J gene TRBJ2-7, with TRBD2 identical over 11 bases. CDR1 SEHNR and CDR2 FQNEAQ come from the germline V gene (reference sequence). The CDR3 is 17 residues long. Losses at the gene ends were 1 base for V and 3 bases for J; bases not matched to a gene: 8. The CDR3 coding sequence is TGTGCCAGCAGCTTAGAGTCCAGGGGACTAGCGGACTACGAGCAGTACTTC. Its protein product is CASSLESRGLADYEQYF.

The chain links TRBV12-3 or TRBV12-4 to TRBJ1-5; 8 bases match TRBD1. The CDR3 sequence is 15 residues long. V lost 5 bases to trimming and J lost 9 bases; unmatched junction nucleotides: 12. CDR3 DNA sequence: TGTGCCAGCAGTCAAGCACAGGGGGGGGCCAGGCCCCAGCATTTT. Protein: CASSQAQGGARPQHF.

This clonotype was detected many times. This chain links TRBV6-5 with TRBJ1-1; D is undetermined. CDR3 length: 13 residues. Germline assignment: CDR1 MNHEY and CDR2 SVGAGI. V gave up 2 bases and J gave up 3 bases, with 7 bases separating them. The CDR3 protein is CASSYGRHTEAFF. CDR3 bases: TGTGCCAGCAGTTACGGACGGCACACTGAAGCTTTCTTT.

A word on this clonotype: At one end, the junction sequence differs from germline, possibly due to a read error. The rearrangement joins TRBV12-3 or TRBV12-4 to TRBJ1-4; 8 positions match TRBD1. The CDR3 consists of 14 residues. CDR3 in DNA: TGTACCAGCAGCTTGGACAGGGTTGGCGAAAAACTGTTTTTT. This encodes CTSSLDRVGEKLFF.

The V and J genes are TRBV12-3 or TRBV12-4 and TRBJ2-5; 11 bases fit TRBD2. Germline trimming cut 0 bases from V and 1 base from J; bases unmatched to any gene: 4. There are 17 residues in the CDR3. For the CDR3, the DNA is TGTGCCAGCAGTTTAGCGCAACTAGCGGGGGCCCAAGAGACCCAGTACTTC. Translating gives CASSLAQLAGAQETQYF.

This clonotype was seen a few times. The gene calls are TRBV28 and TRBJ2-2, with 8 positions matching TRBD2. This CDR3 region has 14 residues. The V gene end was trimmed by 4 bases and the J gene end by 5 bases; junction bases not matched to a gene: 3. Per germline, CDR1 MDHEN and CDR2 SYDVKM. The CDR3 DNA sequence: TGTGCCAGCAGTTCGGGGGGGCAAACCGGGGAGCTGTTTTTT. Translated: CASSSGGQTGELFF.

The rearrangement links TRBV12-3 or TRBV12-4 to TRBJ1-3; 9 bases map to TRBD1. V dropped 6 bases and J dropped 4; count of bases not matched to a gene: 7. CDR3 length: 15 residues. DNA of the CDR3: TGTGCCAGCAGGAACAGGGGGCGGAGAGGAAACACCATATATTTT. Residues: CASRNRGRRGNTIYF.

This clonotype was recorded at least ten times. The chain carries TRBV6-1 and TRBJ1-2; D is unclear. This CDR3 has 12 residues. Between the trimmed V and J ends, which lost 6 bases and 7 bases, there was a span of 12 bases. The V gene's germline CDR1 is MNHNS and CDR2 SASEGT. DNA for the CDR3: TGTGCCAGCAGCGCCCTAGGGCGTGGCTACACCTTC. Translating it yields CASSALGRGYTF.